The subject of this entry is one T cell receptor (beta chain). Its antigen is not identified. Antigen-specific CD4+ T cells expanded by the ViraFEST assay with viral peptide pools were then sequenced. Scientists isolated CD4+ T cells after an approximately 10-day culture period ended. Confirmation by PCR established that the person had SARS-CoV-2 infection between March and December 2020. This sample stems from a study of vaccination effects on CD4 cells after COVID-19. Germline loops: CDR1 LGHDT, CDR2 YNNKEL (reference sequence). CDR3 length: 13 residues. V shed 5 bases, J shed 4 bases, and the junction held 4 bases outside the gene matches. The protocol was immunoSEQ multiplex PCR, while the TCRdb copy is restricted to in-frame clones and leaves out a portion. The repertoire holds about 27,000 clones, about three quarters seen once, with approximately 21% in the top ten.

Source: CD4+ T cells from PBMCs cultured with HCoV-NL63 spike peptides, taken before COVID-19 vaccination. The gene calls are TRBV3-1 (or the pseudogene TRBV3-2) and TRBJ2-5; 7 bases fit TRBD1. The TCR comes from a human donor who had a prior SARS-CoV-2 infection. The CDR3 loop reads CASSGTARETQYF. DNA for the CDR3: TGTGCCAGCAGCGGGACAGCACGAGAGACCCAGTACTTC.